This TCR beta chain was identified during a study of patients and donors after allogeneic stem cell transplantation. Trimming cost V 1 base and J 9 bases, with 13 bases left between them. This CDR3 has 15 amino acids. Germline V gene data show CDR1 as LNHDA and CDR2 as SQIVND (reference sequence). TCRdb reprocessed the RT-PCR reads with MiXCR, giving one entry per CDR3 protein. The table has about 200,000 distinct CDR3 sequences, 35% to 45% seen once; the top ten hold 11%. The specimen sequenced was blood, either unsorted or a sorted T cell fraction (not recorded which). The chain employs TRBV19 and TRBJ1-6, with D perhaps matching TRBD1 (6 bases). The receptor comes from a human donor who was either an allogeneic HSCT recipient or a stem cell or donor lymphocyte infusion donor (not recorded which). It is not recorded whose cells these are; they may come from a transplant donor. The CDR3 sequence: CASSIAGQPGSPLHF. The CDR3 DNA is TGTGCCAGTAGTATAGCCGGACAGCCTGGTTCACCCCTCCACTTT.